The rows below give T cell receptor beta chains drawn from one sample of a study of identifying expanded T cells in peripheral blood. Data came from immunoSEQ multiplex PCR; TCRdb stores just in-frame clones and leaves some out. The sample carries roughly 90,000 clones, 85% recorded once. Sequencing used blood. The source is a person aged 18 to 70 in good health. The CDR3 runs from the conserved cysteine through the conserved F or W. The order of the fields is V gene, D gene, J gene, clone size, CDR3 protein. D genes are given only for firm matches. The size of a clone is reported for some rows only, either as once, few or many, or as a class for expanded clones.

v_call: TRBV30
d_call: NA
j_call: TRBJ1-2
clone_size: once
cdr3_aa: CAWSRGKGVANYGYTF

v_call: TRBV5-8
d_call: NA
j_call: TRBJ1-3
clone_size: NA
cdr3_aa: CASSSGAVSGNTIYF

v_call: TRBV19
d_call: TRBD1
j_call: TRBJ1-5
clone_size: NA
cdr3_aa: CASSPGRGQGTQPQHF

v_call: TRBV11-2
d_call: NA
j_call: TRBJ1-2
clone_size: NA
cdr3_aa: CASRGPNYGYTF

v_call: TRBV19
d_call: NA
j_call: TRBJ1-2
clone_size: NA
cdr3_aa: CASSLRSNYGYTF

v_call: TRBV2
d_call: NA
j_call: TRBJ2-5
clone_size: NA
cdr3_aa: CASSEARAAYQETQYF

v_call: TRBV9
d_call: NA
j_call: TRBJ1-3
clone_size: NA
cdr3_aa: CASSVGSGSGNTIYF

v_call: TRBV30
d_call: NA
j_call: TRBJ1-2
clone_size: few
cdr3_aa: CAWNLDGYNYGYTF

v_call: TRBV5-6
d_call: TRBD2
j_call: TRBJ2-6
clone_size: once
cdr3_aa: CASSFLLAGISGANVLTF

v_call: TRBV18
d_call: NA
j_call: TRBJ2-3
clone_size: NA
cdr3_aa: CASSPPTWEKGQPRDTQYF

v_call: TRBV5-1
d_call: NA
j_call: TRBJ2-1
clone_size: NA
cdr3_aa: CASSLSGREQFF

v_call: TRBV5-6
d_call: NA
j_call: TRBJ2-7
clone_size: NA
cdr3_aa: CASSLAGFLADINEQYF

v_call: TRBV7-2
d_call: TRBD2
j_call: TRBJ2-5
clone_size: NA
cdr3_aa: CASSLVIAGGLETQYF

v_call: TRBV6-6
d_call: NA
j_call: TRBJ1-5
clone_size: NA
cdr3_aa: CASRPWTDNQPQHF

v_call: TRBV7-9
d_call: NA
j_call: TRBJ1-5
clone_size: once
cdr3_aa: CASSQDTYNQPQHF

v_call: TRBV19
d_call: NA
j_call: TRBJ2-7
clone_size: NA
cdr3_aa: CASSSRTNSYEQYF

v_call: TRBV7-9
d_call: NA
j_call: TRBJ1-5
clone_size: few
cdr3_aa: CASVEGENQPQHF

v_call: TRBV15
d_call: NA
j_call: TRBJ1-1
clone_size: NA
cdr3_aa: CATSRGWDTEAFF

v_call: TRBV5-1
d_call: TRBD2
j_call: TRBJ2-1
clone_size: NA
cdr3_aa: CASSLGLAVNYNEQFF

v_call: TRBV6-5
d_call: NA
j_call: TRBJ2-4
clone_size: once
cdr3_aa: CASSLDAAKNIQYF

v_call: TRBV5-6
d_call: TRBD1
j_call: TRBJ1-3
clone_size: NA
cdr3_aa: CASSSTGGLGNTIYF

v_call: TRBV18
d_call: NA
j_call: TRBJ1-1
clone_size: once
cdr3_aa: CASSPTPKTDTEAFF

v_call: TRBV19
d_call: NA
j_call: TRBJ2-5
clone_size: NA
cdr3_aa: CASSMQQVQETQYF

v_call: TRBV7-2
d_call: TRBD2
j_call: TRBJ2-3
clone_size: NA
cdr3_aa: CASSLTRGGPLKTDTQYF

v_call: TRBV21-1
d_call: NA
j_call: TRBJ1-1
clone_size: few
cdr3_aa: CASSKNLSGTGGAQNTEAFF

v_call: TRBV11-1
d_call: TRBD1
j_call: TRBJ2-7
clone_size: NA
cdr3_aa: CASSRPGQGTYEQYF

v_call: TRBV7-9
d_call: NA
j_call: TRBJ2-2
clone_size: NA
cdr3_aa: CASSLENFLTGELFF

v_call: TRBV27
d_call: NA
j_call: TRBJ2-3
clone_size: NA
cdr3_aa: CASSRNGLYTDTQYF

v_call: TRBV7-2
d_call: NA
j_call: TRBJ1-1
clone_size: NA
cdr3_aa: CASSFSREAPLVF

v_call: TRBV2
d_call: NA
j_call: TRBJ2-7
clone_size: NA
cdr3_aa: CASLPGAEYSEQYF

v_call: TRBV19
d_call: NA
j_call: TRBJ2-3
clone_size: NA
cdr3_aa: CASRDLSTDTQYF

v_call: TRBV11-2
d_call: NA
j_call: TRBJ2-7
clone_size: NA
cdr3_aa: CASSFGDNSYEQYF

v_call: TRBV29-1
d_call: NA
j_call: TRBJ2-7
clone_size: NA
cdr3_aa: CSVEAQGISYEQYF

v_call: TRBV15
d_call: TRBD2
j_call: TRBJ2-1
clone_size: once
cdr3_aa: CATSFTGSLAGDFNEQFF

v_call: TRBV29-1
d_call: NA
j_call: TRBJ1-2
clone_size: NA
cdr3_aa: CSVENAGLGGYGYTF

v_call: TRBV6-5
d_call: TRBD1
j_call: TRBJ1-4
clone_size: once
cdr3_aa: CASSRSGTGAKKLFF

v_call: TRBV25-1
d_call: NA
j_call: TRBJ1-2
clone_size: NA
cdr3_aa: CASSEEDWAYGYTF

v_call: TRBV18
d_call: NA
j_call: TRBJ1-2
clone_size: NA
cdr3_aa: CASSRDINYGYTF

v_call: TRBV6-5
d_call: NA
j_call: TRBJ2-1
clone_size: NA
cdr3_aa: CASSYSGRFGNEQFF

v_call: TRBV2
d_call: NA
j_call: TRBJ2-1
clone_size: NA
cdr3_aa: CARETWAGKKDEQFF

v_call: TRBV2
d_call: NA
j_call: TRBJ1-1
clone_size: NA
cdr3_aa: CASRGFRNTEAFF

v_call: TRBV4-1
d_call: NA
j_call: TRBJ2-7
clone_size: NA
cdr3_aa: CASSQAPQGGTYEQYF

v_call: TRBV19
d_call: NA
j_call: TRBJ2-7
clone_size: NA
cdr3_aa: CATAQDKGYEQYF

v_call: TRBV2
d_call: NA
j_call: TRBJ1-2
clone_size: NA
cdr3_aa: CASSEGTVYGYTF

v_call: TRBV30
d_call: TRBD1
j_call: TRBJ1-2
clone_size: once
cdr3_aa: CACGPQGARHYGYTF

v_call: TRBV18
d_call: TRBD1
j_call: TRBJ1-2
clone_size: NA
cdr3_aa: CASSPETGTGYTF

v_call: TRBV30
d_call: NA
j_call: TRBJ1-4
clone_size: NA
cdr3_aa: CAWTPETNEKLFF

v_call: TRBV11-1
d_call: NA
j_call: TRBJ2-2
clone_size: NA
cdr3_aa: CASRQSRGSGELFF

v_call: TRBV30
d_call: TRBD1
j_call: TRBJ2-3
clone_size: NA
cdr3_aa: CAWRSPSVETGGWTDTQYF

v_call: TRBV2
d_call: NA
j_call: TRBJ1-1
clone_size: NA
cdr3_aa: CASRATTVRNTEAFF

v_call: TRBV30
d_call: NA
j_call: TRBJ1-1
clone_size: few
cdr3_aa: CAWSVQGNTEAFF

v_call: TRBV19
d_call: NA
j_call: TRBJ1-1
clone_size: NA
cdr3_aa: CASNFGPSGTEAFF

v_call: TRBV19
d_call: TRBD2
j_call: TRBJ2-1
clone_size: once
cdr3_aa: CASSARTSYNEQFF

v_call: TRBV7-9
d_call: TRBD1
j_call: TRBJ1-2
clone_size: NA
cdr3_aa: CASSYGQGKSAF

v_call: TRBV7-6
d_call: NA
j_call: TRBJ1-3
clone_size: NA
cdr3_aa: CASSLGQGENTIYF

v_call: TRBV5-1
d_call: NA
j_call: TRBJ1-2
clone_size: once
cdr3_aa: CASSLGSSGTDYGYTF

v_call: TRBV11-3
d_call: TRBD1
j_call: TRBJ1-1
clone_size: NA
cdr3_aa: CASSSGTGENTEAFF